A selection of T cell receptor beta chains follows, all from one sample in a study of neoadjuvant anti-PD-1 for oral cavity cancer. Sequencing was performed with immunoSEQ multiplex PCR; in TCRdb, only in-frame clones are kept and a portion is missing. The sample holds some 31,000 clones, approximately 80% seen once. The sequences come from PBMCs, collected after nivolumab (anti-PD-1) treatment. These receptor sequences come from a person between 40 and 85 years old with oral cavity squamous cell carcinoma. CDR3s include the opening cysteine and the closing phenylalanine or tryptophan. A D gene is named only where the DNA matches it firmly. Clone size is stated in some rows and not others, as once, few, many or a class when expanded.

abundance	v_gene	j_gene	d_gene	CDR3nt	CDR3aa
.	TRBV5-1	TRBJ2-7	TRBD2	TGCGCCAGCAGAGGACTAGCGGGACTTTACGAGCAGTACTTC	CASRGLAGLYEQYF
.	TRBV19	TRBJ2-5	TRBD1	TGTGCCACCGGAACCGGGACAGATTTTTTGGAGACCCAGTACTTC	CATGTGTDFLETQYF
.	TRBV7-2	TRBJ1-4	TRBD1	TGTGCCAGCAGCTTAGCAGGGGGCAAAGAAAAACTGTTTTTT	CASSLAGGKEKLFF
.	TRBV5-1	TRBJ2-1	TRBD2	TGCGCCAGCAGCCCCCTAGGGAGCGGGGGGGAGGATGAGCAGTTCTTC	CASSPLGSGGEDEQFF
.	TRBV4-1	TRBJ2-1	TRBD2	TGCGCCAGCAGCCAAGGAGTTCTAGCGGGGGGGTACAATGAGCAGTTCTTC	CASSQGVLAGGYNEQFF
once	TRBV19	TRBJ1-4	.	TGTGCCAGTAGTATAGGAACCGCAACTAATGAAAAACTGTTTTTT	CASSIGTATNEKLFF
.	TRBV10-3	TRBJ2-1	.	TGTGCCACCCGACAGGGTCGGGGGAATGAGCAGTTCTTC	CATRQGRGNEQFF
.	TRBV6-5	TRBJ2-5	TRBD1	TGTGCCAGCAGTTCCGGGACAGGGTGGGAGACCCAGTACTTC	CASSSGTGWETQYF
once	TRBV27	TRBJ2-6	.	TGTGCCAGCAGTTTACGGAGCTCTGGGGCCAACGTCCTGACTTTC	CASSLRSSGANVLTF
.	TRBV11-2	TRBJ1-1	.	TGTGCCAGCAAATCCACAGGCACTGAAGCTTTCTTT	CASKSTGTEAFF
.	TRBV11-3	TRBJ2-1	TRBD1	TGTGCCAGCAGCGACACAGGGGGTTTTGGGAATGAGCAGTTCTTC	CASSDTGGFGNEQFF
.	TRBV27	TRBJ2-3	.	TGTGCCAGCAAAGGGCGTGCGAGGAGGACAGATACGCAGTATTTT	CASKGRARRTDTQYF
.	TRBV19	TRBJ1-5	.	TGTGCCAGTAGTATAGAAGGAAGCAATCAGCCCCAGCATTTT	CASSIEGSNQPQHF
once	TRBV1	TRBJ1-5	.	TGCACCAGCAGCCAAGAACACCAGGAAATTAGCAATCAGCCCCAGCATTTT	CTSSQEHQEISNQPQHF
.	TRBV5-8	TRBJ2-5	TRBD1	TGTGCCAGCAGCCTGTTACAGGGGGCGCAAGGAGAGACCCAGTACTTC	CASSLLQGAQGETQYF
.	TRBV29-1	TRBJ2-1	TRBD1	TGCAGCGTAACCCAGGGGGCCCTAGCCGATGAGCAGTTCTTC	CSVTQGALADEQFF
.	TRBV6-6	TRBJ1-6	.	TGTGCCAGCAGTTACGGGGGTTGGGGTGGTGGTTCACCCCTCCACTTT	CASSYGGWGGGSPLHF
.	TRBV20-1	TRBJ2-3	TRBD2	TGCAGTGCTGGACTAGCGAATACGCAGTATTTT	CSAGLANTQYF